This TCR beta chain was profiled in a study of blood T cells in healthy people across ages. J lost 4 bases, V lost 5 bases, and 2 bases had no gene match. The germline CDR1 and CDR2 sequences are SGHTA and FQGTGA. The CDR3 contains 13 residues. Study findings and constraints: Relative to aged donors, long-lived donors carried more naive CD4+ cells and displayed higher diversity.

Total RNA was extracted at no less than 6 micrograms per sample. The table lists this clonotype with a few counts. Its antigen is currently unknown. Together with a sample-barcoded 5' primer, a J-beta primer mix was included in a second PCR lasting roughly 6 to 12 cycles. Each CDR3 protein is one row after TCRdb ran MiXCR on the 5' RACE reads. Found here are fewer than 700,000 distinct CDR3 sequences, 40% to 45% of them singletons; the top ten hold around 30%. This receptor was identified in a man older than 75 in good health. Sequencing input: blood. J is TRBJ1-3 and V is TRBV7-3, with 7 bases matching TRBD1. The CDR3 nucleotides read TGTGCCAGCAGCAAACAGGGGGGAAACACCATATATTTT. Its translation is CASSKQGGNTIYF.